The TCR beta chain described here comes from a study of T-cell reconstitution after alpha-beta-depleted transplantation in children. Remarks on this clonotype: Possible read error: a much larger clone is one base away.

Unique molecular identifiers were used in preparing the TCRbeta library. TCRdb called the PCR reads again in MiXCR, with one record for every CDR3 protein. The table includes hundreds of thousands of distinct CDR3 sequences, approximately 10% detected once. This CDR3 has 16 amino acids. Germline CDR1 MGHDK, CDR2 SYGVNS. The TCR originated in a child younger than 10 with inherited bone marrow failure, due to receive a stem cell transplant. V and J are TRBV25-1 and TRBJ2-7, with TRBD2 identical over 9 bases. The sequenced sample was PBMCs, obtained before TCRalphabeta/CD19-depleted stem cell transplant. DNA of the CDR3: TGTGCCAGCAGTGATTGGTCTAGCGGGATAACCTACGAGCCGTACTTC. It codes for CASSDWSSGITYEPYF.